This T cell receptor (beta chain) was found in a study of radiotherapy plus CTLA-4 blockade in lung cancer. As for the study in general: Patients showed objective responses in 18% of cases, and disease control was achieved by approximately 31%. Findings and caveats of the study: Per reports, early blood T cell clone dynamics, plus interferon-beta, forecast response most strongly. Among blood TCR repertoires after radiotherapy plus ipilimumab, tumor-derived clones expanded.

Only in-frame clones appear in the TCRdb table, and some are missing; sequencing was by immunoSEQ multiplex PCR. The sample has around 70,000 clones, about 85% seen once. As concerns this clone: What it binds is unknown.

Each patient with chemo-refractory metastatic non-small-cell lung cancer was treated with focal radiation plus CTLA-4 blockade using ipilimumab. V was pared by 0 bases and J by 8 bases, with 22 bases of the junction left unmatched. Germline V gene sequence: CDR1 MRHNA, CDR2 SNTAGT. The CDR3 loop spans 20 amino acids. The clonotype comes from a human donor with non-small cell lung cancer who had a partial response to radiotherapy plus ipilimumab. V usage is TRBV6-4 and J usage is TRBJ2-1, with 7 bases that match TRBD1. Sequencing was performed on peripheral blood, taken from a patient treated with radiotherapy plus ipilimumab. This chain's CDR3 is CASSDSAKLRTGRNDDEQFF. As DNA, the CDR3 is TGTGCCAGCAGTGACTCCGCTAAACTTCGGACAGGCCGTAATGATGATGAGCAGTTCTTC.